The clone carrying this TCR beta chain was detected many times. This record belongs to a study of low-dose radiotherapy and immunotherapy resistance in tumors. Overall study context: Every two weeks, cyclophosphamide 200 mg/m2 was infused one day before radiation plus immunotherapy.

Documented time point: before trial treatment. Ipilimumab, nivolumab, aspirin, low-dose cyclophosphamide and low-dose radiotherapy were administered to donors. Priming of first-strand cDNA relied on TRAV- and TRBV-specific primers (covering alpha and beta chains). Over roughly 19 PCR cycles, TCRs were amplified from a constant-region primer and V-primer adapter. MiXCR was run by TCRdb on the reads, yielding one entry per CDR3 protein. The profile shows tens of thousands of distinct CDR3 sequences, 15% to 20% of them singletons. The CDR3 is 14 residues long. Trimming removed 2 bases from V and 0 bases from J, with 7 bases in between.

This specimen consisted of PBMCs, obtained before treatment. The chain is built from TRBV12-3 or TRBV12-4 and TRBJ1-1; D not certain. The sequence derives from a male donor with prostate cancer. As DNA, the CDR3 is TGTGCCAGCAGTTTAAACGGCTTGAACACTGAAGCTTTCTTT. This sequence encodes CASSLNGLNTEAFF.